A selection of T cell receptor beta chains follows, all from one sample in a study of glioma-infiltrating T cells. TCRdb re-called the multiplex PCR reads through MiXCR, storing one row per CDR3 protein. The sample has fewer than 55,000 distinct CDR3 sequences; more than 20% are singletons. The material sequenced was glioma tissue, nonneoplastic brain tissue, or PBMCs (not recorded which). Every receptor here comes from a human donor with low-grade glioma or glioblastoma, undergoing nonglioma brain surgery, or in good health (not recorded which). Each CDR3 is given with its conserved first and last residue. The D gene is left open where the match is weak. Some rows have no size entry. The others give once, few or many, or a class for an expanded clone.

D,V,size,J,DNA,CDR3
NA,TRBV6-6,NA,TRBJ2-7,TGTGCCAGCCTCCCTGCAATTACCAGGAGGCACTACGAGCAGTACTTC,CASLPAITRRHYEQYF
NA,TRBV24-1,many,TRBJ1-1,TGTGCCACCAGTGTTAGCAAGGCTCTGAACACTGAAGCTTTCTTT,CATSVSKALNTEAFF
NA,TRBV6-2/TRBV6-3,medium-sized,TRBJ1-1,TGTGCCAGCAAAAGACCAGGCGCTGAAGCTTTCTTT,CASKRPGAEAFF
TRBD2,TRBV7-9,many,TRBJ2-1,TGTGCCAGCAGCAAACTAGCGGGAGGTTGGAATGAGCAGTTCTTC,CASSKLAGGWNEQFF
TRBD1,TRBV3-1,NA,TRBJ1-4,TGTGCCAGCAGCCAAGGAGGACCCTCACAGGGGGCGCAGCAAAAACTGTTTTTT,CASSQGGPSQGAQQKLFF
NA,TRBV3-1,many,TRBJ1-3,TGTGCCAGCAGTCCCGGAGGGAGTTCTGGAAACACCATATATTTT,CASSPGGSSGNTIYF
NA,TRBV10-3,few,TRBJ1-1,TGTGCCATCAGTTATAGGGGGTCCGACACTGAAGCTTTCTTT,CAISYRGSDTEAFF
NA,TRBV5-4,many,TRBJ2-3,TGTGCCAGCAGCCAGGGTCTGGGAGCGGCTAGCACAGATACGCAGTATTTT,CASSQGLGAASTDTQYF
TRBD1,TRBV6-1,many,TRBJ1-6,TGTGCCAGCAGTTCGGGGACAGGCAATACACCCCTCCACTTT,CASSSGTGNTPLHF
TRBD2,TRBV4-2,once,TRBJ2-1,TGTGCCAGCAGCCAGAGACTAGCGGGAGTGAATGAGCAGTTCTTC,CASSQRLAGVNEQFF
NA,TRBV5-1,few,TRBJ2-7,TGCGCCAGCAGCTTGGATACAGCGTACTACGAGCAGTACTTC,CASSLDTAYYEQYF
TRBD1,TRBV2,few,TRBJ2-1,TGTGCCAGCAGTGTGGTTAGTTTAGGACAGGGTTTTTACAATGGGCAGTTCTTC,CASSVVSLGQGFYNGQFF
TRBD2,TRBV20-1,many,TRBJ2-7,TGCAGTGCTTTTCCCCCCAGCGGGAGCGACGAGCAGTACTTC,CSAFPPSGSDEQYF
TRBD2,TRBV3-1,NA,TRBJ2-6,TGTGCCAGCAGCCCCAGGACTAGCGTCGTCCTGACTTTC,CASSPRTSVVLTF
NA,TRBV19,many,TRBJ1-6,TGTGCCAGTAGTATAGAGGGGGCTTCACCCCTCCACTTT,CASSIEGASPLHF
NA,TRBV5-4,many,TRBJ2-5,TGTGCCAGCAGCTCAGGATATCTCCAAGAGACCCAGTACTTC,CASSSGYLQETQYF
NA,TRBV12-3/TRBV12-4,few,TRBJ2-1,TGTGCCAGCAGTTTAATGGGGGAGGTGTACAATGAGCAGTTCTTC,CASSLMGEVYNEQFF
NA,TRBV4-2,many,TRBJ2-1,TGTGCCAGCAGCCGTGGCGACAGGCCTAACAATGAGCAGTTCTTC,CASSRGDRPNNEQFF
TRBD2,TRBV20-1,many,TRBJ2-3,TGCAGTGTCCTGGGGGACTACGTTAGCACAGATACGCAGTATTTT,CSVLGDYVSTDTQYF
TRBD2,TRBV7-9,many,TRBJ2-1,TGTGCCAGCAGCCTTTCTAGCGGGGGGCTCAATGAGCAGTTCTTC,CASSLSSGGLNEQFF
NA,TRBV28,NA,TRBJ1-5,TGTGCCAGCAGTCTCCCCCAGGGGCTTAAAAATCAGCCCCAGCATTTT,CASSLPQGLKNQPQHF
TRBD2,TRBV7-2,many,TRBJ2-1,TGTGCCAGCAGCTGGACTAGCGGGGGGCAGTTCTTC,CASSWTSGGQFF
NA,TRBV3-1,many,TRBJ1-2,TGTGCCAGCAGCCAAGGGACAGCGCTTTATGGCTACACCTTC,CASSQGTALYGYTF
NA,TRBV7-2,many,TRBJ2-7,TGTGCCAGCACCACGACACGTAATTACGAGCAGTACTTC,CASTTTRNYEQYF
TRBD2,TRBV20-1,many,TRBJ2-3,TGCAGTGCTAGAGATCAAGCTAGCGGGAGGGCCAGAGATACGCAGTATTTT,CSARDQASGRARDTQYF
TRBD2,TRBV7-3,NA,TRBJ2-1,TGTGCCAGCAGCCTCCGGGGGGGCCAGGGTGAGCAGTTCTTC,CASSLRGGQGEQFF
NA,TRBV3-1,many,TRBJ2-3,TGTGCCAGCAGCCAATTGCGTTCAGATACGCAGTATTTT,CASSQLRSDTQYF
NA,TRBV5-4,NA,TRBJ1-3,TGTGCCAGCAGTTCGACCGGTTCAGGAGGAAACACCATATATTTT,CASSSTGSGGNTIYF
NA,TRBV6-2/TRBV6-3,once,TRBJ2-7,TGTGCCAGCACTTTCTCAAGCGCCTACGAGCAGTACTTC,CASTFSSAYEQYF
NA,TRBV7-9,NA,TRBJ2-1,TGTGCCAGCAGCTTACCAACCCTCATAAGCTCCTACAATGAGCAGTTCTTC,CASSLPTLISSYNEQFF
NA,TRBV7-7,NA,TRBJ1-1,TGTGCTAGCAGCCCGGACGCAATGAACACTGAAGCTTTCTTT,CASSPDAMNTEAFF
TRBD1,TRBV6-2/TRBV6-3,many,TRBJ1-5,TGTGCCAGCAGTTACGGCCCCCCGAGGGACAGGATCTACAATAGCAATCAGCCCCAGCATTTT,CASSYGPPRDRIYNSNQPQHF
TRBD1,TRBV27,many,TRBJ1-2,TGTGCCAGCAGTTTGACAGGGAACTATGGCTACACCTTC,CASSLTGNYGYTF
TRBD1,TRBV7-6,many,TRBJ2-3,TGTGCCAGCAGCTCGCCCGGGACAGGGGAAACGGGGGATACGCAGTATTTT,CASSSPGTGETGDTQYF
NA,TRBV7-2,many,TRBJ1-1,TGTGCCAGCAAGTCGGCCGGAACGAACACTGAAGCTTTCTTT,CASKSAGTNTEAFF
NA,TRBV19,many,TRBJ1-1,TGTGCCAGTAGTAGGAGAGGGATAACTGAAGCTTTCTTT,CASSRRGITEAFF
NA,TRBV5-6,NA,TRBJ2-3,TGTGCCAGCAGCTTGGCCTCCGGGTGGACAGATACGCAGTATTTT,CASSLASGWTDTQYF
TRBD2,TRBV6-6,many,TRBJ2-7,TGTGCCAGCAGTTACGAACCGGGACTAGCGGGCTACGAGCAGTACTTC,CASSYEPGLAGYEQYF
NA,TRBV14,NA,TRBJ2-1,TGTGCCAGCAGCCAAGCGGGATCCCACAATGAGCAGTTCTTC,CASSQAGSHNEQFF
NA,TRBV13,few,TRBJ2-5,TGTGCCAGCAGCCCCCTCAGCGGTCCTTACCAAGAGACCCAGTACTTC,CASSPLSGPYQETQYF
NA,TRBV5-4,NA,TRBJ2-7,TGTGCCAGCAGCTTGCCGGGGGACTCCTACGAGCAGTACTTC,CASSLPGDSYEQYF
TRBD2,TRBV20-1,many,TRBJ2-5,TGCAGTGCTAGAGTTAGCGGGGGGGAGACCCAGTACTTC,CSARVSGGETQYF
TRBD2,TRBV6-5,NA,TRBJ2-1,TGTGCCAGCAGTTACTCTAGCGGGCTAAGCTCCTACAATGAGCAGTTCTTC,CASSYSSGLSSYNEQFF
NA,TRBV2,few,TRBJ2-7,TGTGCCAGCAGTGATTGGATCAAGACCTACGAGCAGTACTTC,CASSDWIKTYEQYF
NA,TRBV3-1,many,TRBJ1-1,TGTGCCAGCAGCCAAGGTACAGGTTACACTGAAGCTTTCTTT,CASSQGTGYTEAFF